The entry that follows covers one T cell receptor beta chain sequence. Its antigen is unidentified. The method was immunoSEQ multiplex PCR; TCRdb's version includes in-frame clones alone and lacks a portion of them. This sample has about 7,800 clones, with 72% found just once. Germline loops: CDR1 GTSNPN, CDR2 SVGIG (reference sequence). The junction had 6 bases not matched to a gene; V was cut back by 2 bases and J by 4 bases. The CDR3 runs 14 residues. These data come from a study of immune evolution from preneoplasia to lung adenocarcinoma. The overall study: HLA loss of heterozygosity: roughly 6.6% AIS, about 15% MIA, about 30% ADC, none AAH.

Overall study results and limits: Later-stage lesions seemingly showed higher T cell density and diversity than normal lung.

The genes are TRBV30 and TRBJ2-5; the match to TRBD2 covers 8 bases. The TCR comes from an older donor with lung adenocarcinoma. Some clones in this sample may be carry-over from other donors' samples. Specimen: FFPE lung adenocarcinoma in situ tissue. This CDR3 is CAWSWGLAGETQYF. DNA of the CDR3: TGTGCCTGGAGTTGGGGGCTAGCGGGAGAGACCCAGTACTTC.